This T cell receptor (beta chain) came from a study of T cells in Graves' hyperthyroidism and ophthalmopathy. Germline values: CDR1 SGHTA, CDR2 FQGNSA. The CDR3 loop spans 18 amino acids. V was trimmed by 5 bases and J by 2 bases, leaving 24 bases between them. As to this clonotype: Its target is not known.

Amplification yielded TCR beta CDR3 regions, with RNA transcripts as the source. The TCR CDR3 first-round RT-PCR relied on the HTBI primer set. TCRdb ran MiXCR on the multiplex PCR reads and lists one entry per CDR3 protein. Of under 400,000 distinct CDR3 sequences in the sample, around 25% were seen once. Study conclusions and caveats: Blood also held most thyroid clonotypes expanded beyond 0.001.

Newly diagnosed hyperthyroidism, duration under 2 months, in patients aged 18 to 65. Exclusion followed for patients with uncontrolled infection, other autoimmune disease, pregnancy or lactation. The TCR comes from a man in his fifties with Graves' hyperthyroidism. Sequenced sample: blood. The chain has TRBV7-2 and TRBJ2-5, with D tentatively TRBD2 (6 bases). The CDR3 DNA follows: TGTGCCAGCAGCCAGGACCGGGACTTCCCCACTGCACAAGAGACCCAGTACTTC. The encoded protein is CASSQDRDFPTAQETQYF.